This note documents a single T cell receptor (beta chain) sequence. These data belong to a study of cytomegalovirus exposure and HLA in healthy donors. Between the trimmed V and J ends, which lost 5 bases and 2 bases, there was a span of 13 bases. The CDR3 runs 14 residues. Germline V lookup: CDR1 SGHTA, CDR2 FQGNSA. It was with 60 Vbeta and 13 Jbeta primers that the PCR ran. TCRdb's table, derived via immunoSEQ multiplex PCR, lists solely in-frame clones and lacks some. Altogether 95,000 to 100,000 clones are present, around three quarters being singletons, with the ten largest covering 2%. V is TRBV7-2 and J is TRBJ2-7, with a possible D match to TRBD2 (5 bases). This receptor was taken from a man aged 35-49 years in good health and CMV-seronegative. Source material: PBMCs. The CDR3 sequence: CASSPRTHPYEQYF. For the CDR3, the DNA is TGTGCCAGCAGCCCCAGGACTCACCCCTACGAGCAGTACTTC.